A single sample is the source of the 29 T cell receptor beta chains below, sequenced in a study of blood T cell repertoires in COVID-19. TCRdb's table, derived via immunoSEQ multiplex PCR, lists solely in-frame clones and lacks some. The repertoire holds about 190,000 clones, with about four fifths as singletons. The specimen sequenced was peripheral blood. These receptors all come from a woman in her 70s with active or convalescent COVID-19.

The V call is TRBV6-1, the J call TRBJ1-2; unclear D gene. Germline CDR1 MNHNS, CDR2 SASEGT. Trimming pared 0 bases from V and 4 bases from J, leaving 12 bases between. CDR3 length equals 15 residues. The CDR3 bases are TGTGCCAGCAGTGAAGCTAAGGCGGCGACCTATGGCTACACCTTC. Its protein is CASSEAKAATYGYTF.

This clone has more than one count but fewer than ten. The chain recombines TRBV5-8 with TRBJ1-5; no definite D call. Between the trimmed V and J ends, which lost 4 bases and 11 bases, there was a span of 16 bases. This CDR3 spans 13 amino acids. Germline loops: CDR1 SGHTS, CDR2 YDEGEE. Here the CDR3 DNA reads TGTGCCAGCAGCGCCCCTGCCCCGCGGGCCCAGCATTTT. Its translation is CASSAPAPRAQHF. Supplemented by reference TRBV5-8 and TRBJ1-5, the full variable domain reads EAGVTQSPTHLIKTRGQQATLRCSPISGHTSVYWYQQALGLGLQFLLWYDEGEERNRGNFPPRFSGRQFPNYSSELNVNALELEDSALYLCASSAPAPRAQHFGDGTRLSIL.

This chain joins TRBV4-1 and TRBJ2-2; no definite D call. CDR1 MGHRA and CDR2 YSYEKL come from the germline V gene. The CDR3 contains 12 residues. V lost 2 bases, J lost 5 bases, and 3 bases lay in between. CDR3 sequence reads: CASSQQTGELFF. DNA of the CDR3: TGCGCCAGCAGCCAACAAACCGGGGAGCTGTTTTTT.

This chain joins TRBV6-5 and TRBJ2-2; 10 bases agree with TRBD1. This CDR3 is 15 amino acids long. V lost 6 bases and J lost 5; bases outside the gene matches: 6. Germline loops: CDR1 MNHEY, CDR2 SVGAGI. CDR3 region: CASSRDRGGTGELFF. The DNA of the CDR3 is TGTGCCAGCAGCCGGGACAGGGGTGGGACCGGGGAGCTGTTTTTT.

CDR3 in amino acids: CASTRYGWSNQPQHF. CDR3 DNA sequence: TGTGCCAGCACACGGTATGGTTGGAGCAATCAGCCCCAGCATTTT. The chain combines TRBV6-5 with TRBJ1-5; D remains ambiguous. CDR1 and CDR2 (germline): MNHEY, SVGAGI. The CDR3 is 15 amino acids. V was cut by 7 bases and J by 1 base, with 14 bases left in between.

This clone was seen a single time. CDR3 protein: CASSIAGGVTEAFF. For the CDR3, the DNA is TGTGCCAGTAGTATAGCTGGGGGGGTCACTGAAGCTTTCTTT. This sequence joins TRBV19 and TRBJ1-1, with a tentative D call TRBD1 (5 bases). Germline V gene lookup returns CDR1 LNHDA and CDR2 SQIVND (reference sequence). The CDR3 is 14 amino acids. Deletions cut 1 base from V and 4 bases from J, with 10 bases between.

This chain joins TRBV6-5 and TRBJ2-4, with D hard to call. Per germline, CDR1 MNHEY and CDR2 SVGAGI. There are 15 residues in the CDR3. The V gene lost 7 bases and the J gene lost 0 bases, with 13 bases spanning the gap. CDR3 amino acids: CASTVLFLAKNIQYF. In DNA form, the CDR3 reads TGTGCCAGCACCGTTCTTTTCCTAGCCAAAAACATTCAGTACTTC.

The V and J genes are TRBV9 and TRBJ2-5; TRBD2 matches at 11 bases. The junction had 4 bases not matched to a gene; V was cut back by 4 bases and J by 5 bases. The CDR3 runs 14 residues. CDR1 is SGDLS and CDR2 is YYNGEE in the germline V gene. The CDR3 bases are TGTGCCAGCAGCTTGACTAGCGGGACGGAGACCCAGTACTTC. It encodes CASSLTSGTETQYF.

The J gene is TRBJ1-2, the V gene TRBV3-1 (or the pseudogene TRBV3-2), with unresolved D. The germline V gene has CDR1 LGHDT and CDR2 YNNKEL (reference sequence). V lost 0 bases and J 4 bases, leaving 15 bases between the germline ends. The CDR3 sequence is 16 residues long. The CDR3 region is CASSQESGGLRYGYTF. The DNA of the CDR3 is TGTGCCAGCAGCCAAGAAAGTGGAGGGCTTCGCTATGGCTACACCTTC.

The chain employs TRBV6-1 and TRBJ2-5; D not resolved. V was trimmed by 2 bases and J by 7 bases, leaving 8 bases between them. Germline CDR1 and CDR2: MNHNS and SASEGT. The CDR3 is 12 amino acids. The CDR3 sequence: CASSEPLLTQYF. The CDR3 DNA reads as TGTGCCAGCAGTGAACCCCTCCTGACCCAGTACTTC.

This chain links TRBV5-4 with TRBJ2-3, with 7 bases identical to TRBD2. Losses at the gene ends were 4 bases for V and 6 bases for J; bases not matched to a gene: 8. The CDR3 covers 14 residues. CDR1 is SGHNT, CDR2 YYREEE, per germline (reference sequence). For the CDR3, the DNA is TGTGCCAGCAGCAAAGGAGCGGGGAGGGATACGCAGTATTTT. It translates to CASSKGAGRDTQYF. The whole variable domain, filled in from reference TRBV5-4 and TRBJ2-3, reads ETGVTQSPTHLIKTRGQQVTLRCSSQSGHNTVSWYQQALGQGPQFIFQYYREEENGRGNFPPRFSGLQFPNYSSELNVNALELDDSALYLCASSKGAGRDTQYFGPGTRLTVL.

The CDR3 region is CSVGPSSYNEQFF. CDR3 coding DNA: TGCAGCGTTGGACCTAGCTCCTACAATGAGCAGTTCTTC. V usage is TRBV29-1 and J usage is TRBJ2-1; D gene ambiguous. CDR3 length: 13 residues. Trimming stripped 4 bases from V and 0 bases from J, with 7 bases between. The V gene's germline CDR1 is SQVTM and CDR2 ANQGSEA.

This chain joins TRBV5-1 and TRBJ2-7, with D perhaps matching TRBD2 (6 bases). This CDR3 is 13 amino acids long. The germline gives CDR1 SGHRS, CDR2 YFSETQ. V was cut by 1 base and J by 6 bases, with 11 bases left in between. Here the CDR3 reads CASSLQTRAEQYF. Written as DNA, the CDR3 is TGCGCCAGCAGCTTGCAGACTAGAGCCGAGCAGTACTTC.

The CDR3 region has the DNA TGCAGCGTCACCGGACTAGCGGGAGGGGGGAACACCGGGGAGCTGTTTTTT. This encodes CSVTGLAGGGNTGELFF. The genes are TRBV29-1 and TRBJ2-2; 15 nucleotides align to TRBD2. Germline loops: CDR1 SQVTM, CDR2 ANQGSEA. V lost 6 bases to trimming and J lost 1 base; unmatched junction nucleotides: 6. The CDR3 has 17 residues.

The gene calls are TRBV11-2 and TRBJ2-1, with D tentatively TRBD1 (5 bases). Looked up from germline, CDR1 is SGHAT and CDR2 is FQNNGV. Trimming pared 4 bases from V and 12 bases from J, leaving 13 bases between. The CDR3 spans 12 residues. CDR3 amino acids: CASSSGSFGQFF. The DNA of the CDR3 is TGTGCCAGCAGCTCAGGGTCTTTCGGGCAGTTCTTC.

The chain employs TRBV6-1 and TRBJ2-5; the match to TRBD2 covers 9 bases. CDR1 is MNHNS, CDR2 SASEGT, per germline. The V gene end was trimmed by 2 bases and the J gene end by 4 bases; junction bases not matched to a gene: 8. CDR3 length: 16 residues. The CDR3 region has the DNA TGTGCCAGCAGTGAAAGACTAGCGGCACTCTCAGAGACCCAGTACTTC. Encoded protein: CASSERLAALSETQYF.

The CDR3 loop is CATETGPHTEAFF. CDR3 sequence (DNA): TGTGCCACCGAGACAGGGCCCCACACTGAAGCTTTCTTT. The chain employs TRBV2 and TRBJ1-1, with 7 bases identical to TRBD1. Germline loops: CDR1 SNHLY, CDR2 FYNNEI. This CDR3 is built from 13 residues. The J segment lost 3 bases and the V segment lost 10 bases, leaving 8 bases of the junction unmatched.

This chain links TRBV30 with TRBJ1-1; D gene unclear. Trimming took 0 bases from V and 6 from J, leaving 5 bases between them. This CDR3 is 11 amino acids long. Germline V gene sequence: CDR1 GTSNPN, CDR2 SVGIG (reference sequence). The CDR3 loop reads CAWSVDSEAFF. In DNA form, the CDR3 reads TGTGCCTGGAGTGTCGACTCTGAAGCTTTCTTT.

The CDR3 coding sequence is TGCGCCAGCAGCCAAGAGTTGAGGGACAGGGGAGGGGGCTACACCTTC. Its translation is CASSQELRDRGGGYTF. V is TRBV4-1 and J is TRBJ1-2; 10 nucleotides match TRBD1. The CDR3 runs 16 residues. The germline V gene has CDR1 MGHRA and CDR2 YSYEKL. V shed 0 bases, J shed 8 bases, and the junction held 9 bases outside the gene matches.

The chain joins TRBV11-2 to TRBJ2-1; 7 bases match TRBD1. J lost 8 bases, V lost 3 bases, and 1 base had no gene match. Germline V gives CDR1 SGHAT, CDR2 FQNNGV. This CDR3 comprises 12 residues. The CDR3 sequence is CASSFDRDEQFF. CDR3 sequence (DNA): TGTGCCAGCAGCTTCGACAGGGATGAGCAGTTCTTC.

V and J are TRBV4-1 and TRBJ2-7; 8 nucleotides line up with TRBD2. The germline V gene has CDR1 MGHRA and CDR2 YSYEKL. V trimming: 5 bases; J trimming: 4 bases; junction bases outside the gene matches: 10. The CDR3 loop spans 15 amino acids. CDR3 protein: CASSARVRGVYEQYF. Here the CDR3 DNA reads TGCGCCAGCAGCGCGAGGGTGCGGGGGGTTTACGAGCAGTACTTC.

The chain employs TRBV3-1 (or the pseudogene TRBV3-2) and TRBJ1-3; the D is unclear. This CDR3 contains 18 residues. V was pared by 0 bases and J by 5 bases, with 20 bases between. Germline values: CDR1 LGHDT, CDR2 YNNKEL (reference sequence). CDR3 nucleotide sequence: TGTGCCAGCAGCCAAGAAAGTGGGTTTGTAGGAGGCCGAAACACCATATATTTT. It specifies CASSQESGFVGGRNTIYF.

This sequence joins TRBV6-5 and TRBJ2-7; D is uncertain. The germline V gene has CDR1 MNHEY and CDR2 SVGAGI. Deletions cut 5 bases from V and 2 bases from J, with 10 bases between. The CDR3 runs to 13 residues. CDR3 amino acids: CASSNSPTYEQYF. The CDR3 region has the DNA TGTGCCAGCAGTAACAGCCCAACCTACGAGCAGTACTTC.

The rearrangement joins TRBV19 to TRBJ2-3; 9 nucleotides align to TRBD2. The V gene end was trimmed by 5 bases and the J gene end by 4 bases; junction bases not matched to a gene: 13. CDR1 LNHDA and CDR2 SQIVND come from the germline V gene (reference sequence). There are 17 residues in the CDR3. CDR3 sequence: CASSSPSAGGEPDTQYF. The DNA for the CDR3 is TGTGCCAGTAGTTCCCCCTCCGCGGGAGGGGAACCAGATACGCAGTATTTT.

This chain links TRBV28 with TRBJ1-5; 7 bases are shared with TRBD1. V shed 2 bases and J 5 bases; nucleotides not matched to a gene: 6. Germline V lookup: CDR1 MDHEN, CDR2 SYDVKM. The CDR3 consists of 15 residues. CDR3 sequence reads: CASSLVTGVYQPQHF. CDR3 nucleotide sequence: TGTGCCAGCAGTTTAGTCACAGGGGTTTATCAGCCCCAGCATTTT.

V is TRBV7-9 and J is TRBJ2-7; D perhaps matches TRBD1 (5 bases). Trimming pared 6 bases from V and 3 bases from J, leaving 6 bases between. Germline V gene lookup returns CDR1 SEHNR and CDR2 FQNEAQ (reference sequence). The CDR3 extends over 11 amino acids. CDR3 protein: CASRGHYEQYF. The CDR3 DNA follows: TGTGCCAGCAGGGGGCACTACGAGCAGTACTTC. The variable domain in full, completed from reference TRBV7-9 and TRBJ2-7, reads DTGVSQNPRHKITKRGQNVTFRCDPISEHNRLYWYRQTLGQGPEFLTYFQNEAQLEKSRLLSDRFSAERPKGSFSTLEIQRTEQGDSAMYLCASRGHYEQYFGPGTRLTVT.

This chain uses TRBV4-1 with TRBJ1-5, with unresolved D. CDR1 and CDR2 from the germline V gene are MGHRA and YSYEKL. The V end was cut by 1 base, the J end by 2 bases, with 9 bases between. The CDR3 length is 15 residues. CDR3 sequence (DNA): TGCGCCAGCAGCCAAGGCGCGGGTGGCAATCAGCCCCAGCATTTT. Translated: CASSQGAGGNQPQHF.

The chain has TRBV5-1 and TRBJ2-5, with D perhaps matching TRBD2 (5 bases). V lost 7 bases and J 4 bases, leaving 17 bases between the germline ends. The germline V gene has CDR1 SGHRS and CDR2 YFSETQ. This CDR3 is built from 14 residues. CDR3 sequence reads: CASSNGQAGETQYF. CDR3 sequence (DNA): TGCGCCAGCTCGAATGGGCAGGCGGGAGAGACCCAGTACTTC. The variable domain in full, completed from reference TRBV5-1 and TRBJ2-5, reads KAGVTQTPRYLIKTRGQQVTLSCSPISGHRSVSWYQQTPGQGLQFLFEYFSETQRNKGNFPGRFSGRQFSNSRSEMNVSTLELGDSALYLCASSNGQAGETQYFGPGTRLLVL.

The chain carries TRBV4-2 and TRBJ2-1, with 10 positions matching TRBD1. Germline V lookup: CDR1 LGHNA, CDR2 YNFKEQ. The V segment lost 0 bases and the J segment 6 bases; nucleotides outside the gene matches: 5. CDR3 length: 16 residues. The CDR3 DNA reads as TGTGCCAGCAGCCAAGATCCCGGGACAGGGGCCAATGAGCAGTTCTTC. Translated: CASSQDPGTGANEQFF.